These 3 T cell receptor beta chains originate from one sample sequenced in a study of blood T cell repertoires in COVID-19. Some clones are missing from TCRdb's copy, which holds only in-frame ones; the method was immunoSEQ multiplex PCR. The sample consists of about 350,000 clones, about 88% of them appearing once. The material sequenced was PBMCs or T cells enriched from blood (not recorded which). These receptors came from a woman younger than 45 who had been exposed to COVID-19.

The chain carries TRBV6-5 and TRBJ1-1; D is undetermined. The V end was cut by 0 bases, the J end by 5 bases, with 10 bases between. Germline V gives CDR1 MNHEY, CDR2 SVGAGI. The CDR3 is made up of 14 amino acids. The CDR3 region has the DNA TGTGCCAGCAGTTACTCGTTCCGGGGAACTGAAGCTTTCTTT. Protein product: CASSYSFRGTEAFF.

This chain links TRBV30 with TRBJ2-6, with 9 bases matching TRBD1. Germline loops: CDR1 GTSNPN, CDR2 SVGIG (reference sequence). With V trimmed by 5 bases and J by 1 base, 6 bases remained unmatched. This CDR3 spans 16 amino acids. The CDR3 protein is CAWGGTGSSGANVLTF. Here the CDR3 DNA reads TGTGCCTGGGGTGGGACAGGGTCATCTGGGGCCAACGTCCTGACTTTC.

This chain links TRBV27 with TRBJ1-1, with D maybe TRBD1 (6 bases). Germline V lookup: CDR1 MNHEY, CDR2 SMNVEV (reference sequence). The CDR3 runs 13 residues. Trimming stripped 5 bases from V and 3 bases from J, with 10 bases between. The DNA of the CDR3 is TGTGCCAGCAGTAGCAGGGGTGACACTGAAGCTTTCTTT. Protein product: CASSSRGDTEAFF.